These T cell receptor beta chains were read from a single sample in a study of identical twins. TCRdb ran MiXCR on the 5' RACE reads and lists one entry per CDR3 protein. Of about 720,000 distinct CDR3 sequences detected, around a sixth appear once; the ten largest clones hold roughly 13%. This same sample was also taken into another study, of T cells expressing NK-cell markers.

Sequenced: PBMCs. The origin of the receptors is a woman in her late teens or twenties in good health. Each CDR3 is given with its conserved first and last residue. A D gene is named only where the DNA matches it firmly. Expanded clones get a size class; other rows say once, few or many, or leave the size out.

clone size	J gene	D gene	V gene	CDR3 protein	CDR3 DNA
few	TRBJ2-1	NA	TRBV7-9	CASSLTEASEQFF	TGTGCCAGCAGCTTAACCGAAGCTTCTGAGCAGTTCTTC
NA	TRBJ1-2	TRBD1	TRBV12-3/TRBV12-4	CASSIVGGNYGYTF	TGTGCCAGCAGTATAGTAGGGGGCAACTATGGCTACACCTTC
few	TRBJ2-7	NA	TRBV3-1	CASSQGTEQYF	TGTGCCAGCAGCCAGGGGACGGAGCAGTACTTC
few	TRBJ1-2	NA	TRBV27	CASSPNFDSNYGYTF	TGTGCCAGCAGTCCGAATTTCGACAGTAACTATGGCTACACCTTC
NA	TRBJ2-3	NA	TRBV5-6	CASSSPRASTDTQYF	TGTGCCAGCAGCTCGCCGCGGGCTAGCACAGATACGCAGTATTTT
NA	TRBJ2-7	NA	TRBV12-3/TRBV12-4	CASGSGPYEQYF	TGTGCCAGCGGAAGCGGTCCCTACGAGCAGTACTTC
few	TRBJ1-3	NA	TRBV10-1	CATAYRESGNTIYF	TGCGCCACCGCCTACAGGGAGTCTGGAAACACCATATATTTT
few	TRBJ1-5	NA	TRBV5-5	CASSRKIDSNQPQHF	TGTGCCAGCAGCCGGAAGATAGATAGCAATCAGCCCCAGCATTTT
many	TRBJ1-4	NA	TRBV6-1	CASSFDQGGKLFF	TGTGCCAGCAGCTTCGACCAGGGCGGAAAACTGTTTTTT
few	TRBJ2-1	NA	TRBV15	CATSRDPSGEQFF	TGTGCCACCAGCAGAGACCCGAGCGGGGAGCAGTTCTTC
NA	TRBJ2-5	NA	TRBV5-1	CASSLRGSGFKETQYF	TGCGCCAGCAGCCTCCGAGGGAGCGGATTTAAAGAGACCCAGTACTTC
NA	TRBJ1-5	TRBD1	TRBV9	CASSVEGQINQPQHF	TGTGCCAGCAGCGTGGAGGGACAGATCAATCAGCCCCAGCATTTT
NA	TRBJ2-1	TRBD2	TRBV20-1	CSAGTSGWNEQFF	TGCAGTGCTGGGACTAGCGGATGGAATGAGCAGTTCTTC
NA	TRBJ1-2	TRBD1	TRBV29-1	CSVEGQGAGGYTF	TGCAGCGTTGAAGGTCAGGGGGCAGGAGGCTACACCTTC
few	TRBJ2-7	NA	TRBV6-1	CASSALNGAVYEQYF	TGTGCCAGCAGTGCTCTTAATGGGGCGGTGTACGAGCAGTACTTC
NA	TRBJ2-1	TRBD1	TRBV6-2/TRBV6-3	CASSYDRDRGRNEQFF	TGTGCCAGCAGTTACGACCGGGACAGGGGGCGCAATGAGCAGTTCTTC
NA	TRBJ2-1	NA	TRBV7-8	CASSSWDWDNEQFF	TGTGCCAGCAGCAGTTGGGACTGGGACAATGAGCAGTTCTTC
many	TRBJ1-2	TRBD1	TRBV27	CASSLLGQRDGYTF	TGTGCCAGCAGTTTACTGGGACAGAGGGATGGCTACACCTTC
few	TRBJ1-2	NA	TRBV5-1	CASSRGGLGYGYTF	TGCGCCAGCAGCCGCGGGGGTTTGGGCTATGGCTACACCTTC
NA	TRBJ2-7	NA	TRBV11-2	CATHRAGSYEQYF	TGTGCCACACACAGGGCAGGATCCTACGAGCAGTACTTC
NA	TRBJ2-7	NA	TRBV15	CATSRDGGSYEQYF	TGTGCCACCAGCAGAGATGGAGGCTCCTACGAGCAGTACTTC
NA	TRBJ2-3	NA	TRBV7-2	CASSLSGRRYF	TGTGCCAGCAGCTTATCCGGGAGAAGGTATTTT
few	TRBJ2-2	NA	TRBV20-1	CSASLGVGTGELFF	TGCAGTGCTAGTTTGGGGGTAGGCACCGGGGAGCTGTTTTTT
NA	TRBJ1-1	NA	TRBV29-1	CSVAGRARDAAFF	TGCAGCGTTGCCGGCAGGGCAAGGGATGCCGCTTTCTTT
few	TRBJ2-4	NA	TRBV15	CATSKGQLLAKNIQYF	TGTGCCACCAGCAAAGGACAGCTTCTAGCCAAAAACATTCAGTACTTC
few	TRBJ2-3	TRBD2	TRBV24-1	CATSVRGPSGNTDTQYF	TGTGCCACCAGTGTCCGCGGCCCTAGCGGGAACACAGATACGCAGTATTTT
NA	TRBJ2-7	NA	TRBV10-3	CAISAGGDRTGPSYEQYF	TGTGCCATCAGCGCGGGGGGAGATAGGACAGGTCCTTCCTACGAGCAGTACTTC
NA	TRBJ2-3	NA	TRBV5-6	CASSSVAAGQKTYF	TGTGCCAGCAGCTCTGTCGCGGCGGGACAGAAAACGTATTTT
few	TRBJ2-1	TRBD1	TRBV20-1	CSARAGGRLINEQFF	TGCAGTGCTAGAGCAGGGGGTAGGCTAATCAATGAGCAGTTCTTC
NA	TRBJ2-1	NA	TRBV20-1	CSAYIGKYNEQFF	TGCAGTGCCTATATCGGGAAATACAATGAGCAGTTCTTC
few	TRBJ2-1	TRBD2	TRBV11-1	CASRRTSSGLAGGSSYNEQFF	TGTGCCAGCAGACGAACATCGTCGGGACTAGCGGGGGGGAGCTCCTACAATGAGCAGTTCTTC
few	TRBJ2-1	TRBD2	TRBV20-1	CSAYPGLAGGRGEQFF	TGCAGTGCTTACCCAGGACTAGCGGGGGGGCGGGGTGAGCAGTTCTTC
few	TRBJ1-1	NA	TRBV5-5	CASSLGPEGEAFF	TGTGCCAGCAGCTTGGGACCTGAGGGTGAAGCTTTCTTT
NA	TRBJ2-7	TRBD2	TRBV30	CAWAGLAGTLQYF	TGTGCCTGGGCCGGACTAGCGGGAACCCTGCAGTACTTC
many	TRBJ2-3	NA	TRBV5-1	CASRPEATTHPTDTQYF	TGCGCCAGCAGACCCGAGGCAACCACACACCCCACAGATACGCAGTATTTT
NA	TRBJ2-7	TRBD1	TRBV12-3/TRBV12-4	CASRKGGRWLEQYF	TGTGCCAGCAGAAAAGGGGGCAGATGGCTCGAGCAGTACTTC
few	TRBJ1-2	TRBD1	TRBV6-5	CASRDSNYGYTF	TGTGCCAGCCGGGACAGCAACTATGGCTACACCTTC
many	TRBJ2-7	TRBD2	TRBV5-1	CASSLGGLDHEQYF	TGCGCCAGCAGCTTGGGGGGACTAGACCACGAGCAGTACTTC
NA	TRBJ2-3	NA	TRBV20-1	CSASAGLTDTQYF	TGCAGTGCTAGTGCAGGGCTCACAGATACGCAGTATTTT
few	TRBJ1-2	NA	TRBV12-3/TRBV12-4	CASSLEVALNYGYTF	TGTGCCAGCAGTTTAGAAGTTGCTCTGAACTATGGCTACACCTTC
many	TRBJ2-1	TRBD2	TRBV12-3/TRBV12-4	CASSQSSGVEQFF	TGTGCCAGCAGCCAATCTAGCGGAGTTGAGCAGTTCTTC
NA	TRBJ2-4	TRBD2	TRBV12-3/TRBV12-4	CAPTRGGSKNIQYF	TGTGCCCCAACGCGGGGGGGCAGCAAAAACATTCAGTACTTC
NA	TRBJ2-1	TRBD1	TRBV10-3	CAISSGRGPGNEQFF	TGTGCCATCAGTAGCGGCAGGGGGCCGGGAAATGAGCAGTTCTTC
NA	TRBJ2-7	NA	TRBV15	CATSRGGSTGRGEQYF	TGTGCCACCAGCAGAGGGGGGTCGACAGGTAGGGGCGAGCAGTACTTC
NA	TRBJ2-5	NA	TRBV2	CASTTEETQYF	TGTGCCAGCACAACTGAAGAGACCCAGTACTTC
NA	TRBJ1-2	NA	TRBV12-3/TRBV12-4	CASSFSQAGYTF	TGTGCCAGCAGTTTCAGCCAGGCTGGCTACACCTTC